This T cell receptor (beta chain) derives from a study of blood T cell repertoires in COVID-19. Study-level information: From T cells, B-cell-depleted T cells, or PBMCs came the material, which was cDNA or gDNA.

The ends lost 2 bases at V and 2 bases at J; junction bases unmatched: 4. Germline CDR1 WNHNN, CDR2 SYGVQD (reference sequence). There are 16 residues in the CDR3. In the authors' workflow: Amplification of reference gene primers was used by the study to estimate nucleated cell counts. Measured with immunoSEQ multiplex PCR; TCRdb has only the in-frame clones, and not every one. V, J and clone size derive from that table, while D and trimming were established from the DNA sequence. The sample holds roughly 150,000 clones, about 74% seen once. What was sequenced was peripheral blood. This TCR derives from a man in his sixties with acute or convalescent COVID-19. The chain joins TRBV10-1 to TRBJ2-7; 12 bases agree with TRBD2. The CDR3 sequence is CASSELASGGAYEQYF. Here the CDR3 DNA reads TGCGCCAGCAGTGAGCTTGCTAGCGGGGGGGCCTACGAGCAGTACTTC.